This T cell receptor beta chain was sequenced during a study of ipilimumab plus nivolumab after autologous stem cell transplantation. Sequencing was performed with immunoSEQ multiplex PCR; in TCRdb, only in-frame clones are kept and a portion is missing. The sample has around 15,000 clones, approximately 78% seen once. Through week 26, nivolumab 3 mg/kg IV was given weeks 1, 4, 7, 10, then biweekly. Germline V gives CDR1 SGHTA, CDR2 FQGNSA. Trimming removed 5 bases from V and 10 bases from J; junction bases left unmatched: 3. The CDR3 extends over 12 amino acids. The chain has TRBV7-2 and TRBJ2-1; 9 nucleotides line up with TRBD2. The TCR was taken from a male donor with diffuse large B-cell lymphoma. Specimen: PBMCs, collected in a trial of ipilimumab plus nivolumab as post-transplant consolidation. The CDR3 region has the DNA TGTGCCAGCAGCCCGAGCGGGGGGGAGCAGTTCTTC. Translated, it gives CASSPSGGEQFF.